Presented here are 10 T cell receptor beta chains from one specimen sequenced in a study of T cell repertoires in cytomegalovirus infection. TCRdb re-derived calls from the reads in MiXCR, one entry per CDR3 protein. This sample carries fewer than 250,000 distinct CDR3 sequences, 10% to 15% of them seen once, and the ten largest clones take 1.5% to 2%. The sequenced sample was PBMCs. These receptors originate from a human donor in good health (CMV status not recorded). Some clones in this sample may be carry-over from other donors' samples.

This clonotype was seen repeatedly, ten times or more. This rearrangement joins TRBV11-2 to TRBJ1-5, with 12 nucleotides matching TRBD1. In germline, CDR1 is SGHAT, CDR2 FQNNGV. The trim removed 5 bases at V and 1 base at J, leaving 9 bases unmatched. The CDR3 has 18 residues. CDR3 loop: CASSAVGTGGESNQPQHF. The CDR3, as DNA: TGTGCCAGCAGCGCGGTAGGGACAGGGGGCGAGAGCAATCAGCCCCAGCATTTT.

The chain recombines TRBV27 with TRBJ1-3; D might be TRBD1 (6 bases). V was shortened by 4 bases and J by 4 bases, with 11 bases between the two germline ends. The CDR3 sequence is 14 residues long. Germline-derived CDR1 and CDR2 are MNHEY and SMNVEV (reference sequence). CDR3 protein: CASSYAGGGNTIYF. CDR3 DNA sequence: TGTGCCAGCAGTTACGCCGGGGGCGGAAACACCATATATTTT.

The sample holds a few counts of this clonotype. J is TRBJ1-1 and V is TRBV2, with a possible D match to TRBD1 (5 bases). Germline assignment: CDR1 SNHLY and CDR2 FYNNEI. Trimming removed 2 bases from V and 1 base from J, with 8 bases in between. This CDR3 region has 14 residues. The CDR3 protein is CASSERGANTEAFF. In nucleotides, the CDR3 is TGTGCCAGCAGTGAAAGAGGGGCGAACACTGAAGCTTTCTTT.

This clonotype has a handful of counts. The genes are TRBV19 and TRBJ2-5; unclear D gene. Germline V gene lookup returns CDR1 LNHDA and CDR2 SQIVND (reference sequence). The CDR3 length is 13 residues. The V and J ends lost 1 base and 5 bases respectively, with 8 bases between them. The CDR3 spells CASSIVPRETQYF. The CDR3 DNA sequence: TGTGCCAGTAGTATAGTCCCACGGGAGACCCAGTACTTC.

There are many counts of this clonotype. The V call is TRBV7-2, the J call TRBJ2-5; D perhaps matches TRBD2 (6 bases). The germline V and J ends were trimmed by 1 base and 7 bases, with 13 bases remaining between them. Germline-derived CDR1 and CDR2 are SGHTA and FQGNSA. There are 14 residues in the CDR3. CDR3 nucleotide sequence: TGTGCCAGCAGCTTAGTTGGGACTGAGGGGACCCAGTACTTC. Translation: CASSLVGTEGTQYF.

Ten or more counts support this clonotype. The chain uses TRBV6-1 and TRBJ2-1; TRBD2 matches at 8 bases. Germline V gene sequence: CDR1 MNHNS, CDR2 SASEGT. The CDR3 totals 16 residues. Germline trimming cut 4 bases from V and 0 bases from J; bases unmatched to any gene: 5. This CDR3 is CASSVLAGSSYNEQFF. In DNA form, the CDR3 reads TGTGCCAGCAGTGTTTTAGCGGGGAGCTCCTACAATGAGCAGTTCTTC.

This clonotype appeared many times. The chain is built from TRBV30 and TRBJ1-5; D unresolved. V lost 1 base and J 7 bases, leaving 11 bases between the germline ends. The CDR3 length is 13 residues. CDR1 GTSNPN and CDR2 SVGIG come from the germline V gene (reference sequence). CDR3 sequence: CAWSDGWAQPQHF. The CDR3 DNA follows: TGTGCCTGGAGTGATGGGTGGGCGCAGCCCCAGCATTTT.

This clonotype was seen ten or more times. The chain couples TRBV7-2 to TRBJ2-7; the D gene is possibly TRBD1 (5 bases). Germline-derived CDR1 and CDR2 are SGHTA and FQGNSA. The CDR3 runs 13 residues. V dropped 6 bases and J dropped 5 bases, with 14 bases sitting between them. CDR3 amino acids: CASSSGFIDEQYF. Here the CDR3 DNA reads TGTGCCAGCAGTTCAGGGTTTATCGACGAGCAGTACTTC.

In this sample, this clonotype turned up many times. The chain has TRBV12-3 or TRBV12-4 and TRBJ1-1; possible D gene TRBD1, 5 bases. Trimming pared 6 bases from V and 1 base from J, leaving 9 bases between. This CDR3 has 13 amino acids. Written as DNA, the CDR3 is TGTGCCAGCAGGTTGGGGGAGAACACTGAAGCTTTCTTT. Protein sequence: CASRLGENTEAFF.

Only a few counts were recorded for this clonotype. The chain links TRBV10-3 to TRBJ1-1; D gene ambiguous. Germline-derived CDR1 and CDR2 are ENHRY and SYGVKD. V gave up 4 bases and J gave up 3 bases, with 15 bases separating them. CDR3 length: 15 residues. Here the CDR3 DNA reads TGTGCCATCAGTGGGTCGGGGTGGGGAGACACTGAAGCTTTCTTT. Its protein is CAISGSGWGDTEAFF.